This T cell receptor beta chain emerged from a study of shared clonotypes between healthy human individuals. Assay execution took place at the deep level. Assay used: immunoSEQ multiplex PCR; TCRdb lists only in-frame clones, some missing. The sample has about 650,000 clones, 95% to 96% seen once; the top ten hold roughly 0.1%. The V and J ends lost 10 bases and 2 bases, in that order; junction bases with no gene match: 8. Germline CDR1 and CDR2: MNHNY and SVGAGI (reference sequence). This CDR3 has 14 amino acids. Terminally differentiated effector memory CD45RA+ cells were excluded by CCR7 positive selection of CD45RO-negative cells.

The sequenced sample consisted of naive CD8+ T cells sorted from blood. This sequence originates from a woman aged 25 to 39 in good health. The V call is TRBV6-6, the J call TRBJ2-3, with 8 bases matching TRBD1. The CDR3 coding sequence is TGTGCCACCGCCGGGACAGGCCTCACAGATACGCAGTATTTT. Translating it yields CATAGTGLTDTQYF.